The rows below give T cell receptor beta chains drawn from one sample of a study of beta chain features in type 1 diabetes. The table came from immunoSEQ multiplex PCR; TCRdb's copy has only in-frame clones and leaves some out. Here the sample spans just over 15,000 clones, around two fifths being singletons. The sequencing input was stem cell memory CD4+ T cells from blood. All receptors come from a woman in her 40s in good health. The CDR3 runs from the conserved cysteine through the conserved F or W. The D gene is left open where the match is weak. The size entry is marked missing in some rows and otherwise reads once, few, many or a size class.

CDR3: CASSESLVLAEAFF
DNA: TGCGCCAGCAGTGAGTCGTTGGTGTTAGCTGAAGCTTTCTTT
D: -
J: TRBJ1-1
size: -
V: TRBV10-1

CDR3: CASSSVSGGGNTIYF
DNA: TGTGCCAGCAGCTCCGTTTCCGGGGGTGGAAACACCATATATTTT
D: -
J: TRBJ1-3
size: -
V: TRBV7-9

CDR3: CASSIGRGLSYEQYF
DNA: TGTGCCAGTAGTATTGGCAGGGGGCTAAGCTACGAGCAGTACTTC
D: TRBD1
J: TRBJ2-7
size: -
V: TRBV19

CDR3: CASSQKLAGARYEQYF
DNA: TGTGCCAGCAGTCAAAAACTAGCGGGGGCGAGGTACGAGCAGTACTTC
D: TRBD2
J: TRBJ2-7
size: few
V: TRBV27

CDR3: CATTRDRQETQYF
DNA: TGTGCCACAACTCGGGACAGGCAAGAGACCCAGTACTTC
D: TRBD1
J: TRBJ2-5
size: few
V: TRBV2

CDR3: CASKRGGGTGELFF
DNA: TGCGCCAGCAAGAGGGGAGGGGGGACCGGGGAGCTGTTTTTT
D: -
J: TRBJ2-2
size: -
V: TRBV4-1

CDR3: CASSSQGSTDTQYF
DNA: TGCGCCAGCAGCTCGCAGGGAAGCACAGATACGCAGTATTTT
D: -
J: TRBJ2-3
size: -
V: TRBV5-1

CDR3: CASSKRDSVGEQYF
DNA: TGTGCCAGCAGCAAGAGGGACTCCGTCGGGGAGCAGTACTTC
D: -
J: TRBJ2-7
size: -
V: TRBV7-9

CDR3: CATAAGLAGPTDTQYF
DNA: TGTGCCACCGCGGCGGGGCTAGCGGGACCCACAGATACGCAGTATTTT
D: TRBD2
J: TRBJ2-3
size: -
V: TRBV5-5

CDR3: CATSGGKDSPLHF
DNA: TGTGCCACCAGCGGGGGGAAGGATTCACCCCTCCACTTT
D: -
J: TRBJ1-6
size: -
V: TRBV15

CDR3: CASSPHRDTQYF
DNA: TGTGCCAGCAGCCCCCACAGAGATACGCAGTATTTT
D: -
J: TRBJ2-3
size: -
V: TRBV7-2

CDR3: CATSRDAVVGNQPQHF
DNA: TGTGCCACCAGCAGAGATGCGGTCGTGGGCAATCAGCCCCAGCATTTT
D: -
J: TRBJ1-5
size: -
V: TRBV15

CDR3: CASSLGGRVQETQYF
DNA: TGCGCCAGCAGCTTGGGAGGGAGGGTTCAAGAGACCCAGTACTTC
D: TRBD2
J: TRBJ2-5
size: -
V: TRBV5-1

CDR3: CASSGASKGSPLHF
DNA: TGTGCCAGCTCAGGGGCGAGCAAGGGTTCACCCCTCCACTTT
D: -
J: TRBJ1-6
size: few
V: TRBV18

CDR3: CASNPSPGATNEKLFF
DNA: TGTGCCAGTAACCCGAGCCCGGGTGCAACTAATGAAAAACTGTTTTTT
D: -
J: TRBJ1-4
size: -
V: TRBV19

CDR3: CASSVVGATFSYNEQFF
DNA: TGTGCCAGCAGCGTAGTAGGGGCCACTTTCTCCTACAATGAGCAGTTCTTC
D: -
J: TRBJ2-1
size: -
V: TRBV9

CDR3: CASSTYRLSSYNEQFF
DNA: TGTGCCAGTAGTACCTACAGGCTTAGCTCCTACAATGAGCAGTTCTTC
D: -
J: TRBJ2-1
size: few
V: TRBV19

CDR3: CASTPTRGQTQYF
DNA: TGTGCCAGCACCCCGACTAGAGGCCAGACCCAGTACTTC
D: -
J: TRBJ2-5
size: -
V: TRBV7-2

CDR3: CASSFEDTQYF
DNA: TGTGCCAGCAGCTTCGAGGATACGCAGTATTTT
D: -
J: TRBJ2-3
size: -
V: TRBV5-4

CDR3: CASSSLGLSPLHF
DNA: TGTGCCAGCAGCTCGTTGGGCCTCTCACCCCTCCACTTT
D: -
J: TRBJ1-6
size: -
V: TRBV5-4

CDR3: CASGQGNYGYTF
DNA: TGCGCCAGCGGACAGGGCAACTATGGCTACACCTTC
D: TRBD1
J: TRBJ1-2
size: few
V: TRBV5-1

CDR3: CASSFLIDEQYF
DNA: TGTGCCAGCAGCTTCCTCATAGACGAGCAGTACTTC
D: -
J: TRBJ2-7
size: -
V: TRBV7-9

CDR3: CASTTTRQGVGYGYTF
DNA: TGTGCCAGTACTACAACCAGACAGGGAGTGGGCTATGGCTACACCTTC
D: TRBD1
J: TRBJ1-2
size: once
V: TRBV19

CDR3: CASSLGTSRETQYF
DNA: TGTGCCAGCAGCCTTGGGACATCTCGCGAGACCCAGTACTTC
D: -
J: TRBJ2-5
size: -
V: TRBV11-2

CDR3: CASSLRPTQASGEQFF
DNA: TGCGCCAGCAGCCTCCGACCGACCCAGGCTTCTGGTGAGCAGTTCTTC
D: -
J: TRBJ2-1
size: -
V: TRBV5-1

CDR3: CASSIGDRVNTGELFF
DNA: TGTGCCAGTAGTATAGGGGACAGGGTTAACACCGGGGAGCTGTTTTTT
D: TRBD1
J: TRBJ2-2
size: -
V: TRBV19

CDR3: CASSPSGVLYEQYF
DNA: TGCGCCAGCAGCCCCTCGGGGGTACTCTACGAGCAGTACTTC
D: -
J: TRBJ2-7
size: -
V: TRBV5-1

CDR3: CASSPRLAGDYYEQYF
DNA: TGTGCCAGCAGCCCCAGACTAGCGGGAGACTATTACGAGCAGTACTTC
D: TRBD2
J: TRBJ2-7
size: few
V: TRBV7-9

CDR3: CASSLGLAVNYEQYF
DNA: TGCGCCAGCAGCTTGGGACTAGCGGTAAACTACGAGCAGTACTTC
D: TRBD2
J: TRBJ2-7
size: few
V: TRBV5-1

CDR3: CASSPQGAQGPGELFF
DNA: TGTGCCAGCAGTCCCCAAGGGGCGCAGGGCCCCGGGGAGCTGTTTTTT
D: -
J: TRBJ2-2
size: few
V: TRBV6-6

CDR3: CSVEDRGGEKLFF
DNA: TGCAGCGTTGAGGACAGGGGAGGTGAAAAACTGTTTTTT
D: TRBD1
J: TRBJ1-4
size: -
V: TRBV29-1

CDR3: CASSLRQGESYGYTF
DNA: TGTGCCAGCAGCTTACGGCAGGGGGAGAGCTATGGCTACACCTTC
D: TRBD1
J: TRBJ1-2
size: few
V: TRBV7-2

CDR3: CASSVDFTSGYQETQYF
DNA: TGTGCCAGCAGCGTAGACTTTACTAGCGGGTACCAAGAGACCCAGTACTTC
D: TRBD2
J: TRBJ2-5
size: -
V: TRBV9

CDR3: CASSDTGDYGYTF
DNA: TGCGCCAGCAGTGACACAGGGGACTATGGCTACACCTTC
D: TRBD1
J: TRBJ1-2
size: -
V: TRBV10-1

CDR3: CASRGGQGKVYGYTF
DNA: TGTGCCAGCCGCGGGGGACAGGGAAAGGTCTATGGCTACACCTTC
D: TRBD1
J: TRBJ1-2
size: few
V: TRBV25-1

CDR3: CASRVGGAGNEQFF
DNA: TGTGCCAGCAGGGTTGGGGGCGCTGGAAATGAGCAGTTCTTC
D: -
J: TRBJ2-1
size: -
V: TRBV6-1

CDR3: CASSLSRRTSGGAPYEQYF
DNA: TGTGCCAGCAGCTTATCTAGACGGACTAGCGGGGGGGCGCCCTACGAGCAGTACTTC
D: TRBD2
J: TRBJ2-7
size: -
V: TRBV7-2

CDR3: CAISAREAEAFF
DNA: TGTGCCATCAGTGCTCGGGAGGCCGAAGCTTTCTTT
D: -
J: TRBJ1-1
size: -
V: TRBV10-3

CDR3: CASSLGLAGFQGNEQFF
DNA: TGTGCCAGCAGCCTGGGACTAGCGGGTTTCCAGGGGAATGAGCAGTTCTTC
D: TRBD2
J: TRBJ2-1
size: few
V: TRBV7-2

CDR3: CASSRGLDYRDTGELFF
DNA: TGTGCTAGCAGCCGCGGACTGGACTATCGGGACACCGGGGAGCTGTTTTTT
D: -
J: TRBJ2-2
size: few
V: TRBV7-7

CDR3: CASSRLNTGELFF
DNA: TGTGCCAGCTCTCGACTCAACACCGGGGAGCTGTTTTTT
D: -
J: TRBJ2-2
size: medium-sized
V: TRBV18

CDR3: CASRGRQGAIGYTF
DNA: TGTGCCAGCAGGGGACGACAGGGGGCAATAGGCTACACCTTC
D: TRBD1
J: TRBJ1-2
size: few
V: TRBV5-4

CDR3: CASSARGLAGGQGAQYF
DNA: TGTGCCAGCAGCGCTCGCGGACTAGCGGGGGGGCAGGGAGCGCAGTATTTT
D: TRBD2
J: TRBJ2-3
size: -
V: TRBV9